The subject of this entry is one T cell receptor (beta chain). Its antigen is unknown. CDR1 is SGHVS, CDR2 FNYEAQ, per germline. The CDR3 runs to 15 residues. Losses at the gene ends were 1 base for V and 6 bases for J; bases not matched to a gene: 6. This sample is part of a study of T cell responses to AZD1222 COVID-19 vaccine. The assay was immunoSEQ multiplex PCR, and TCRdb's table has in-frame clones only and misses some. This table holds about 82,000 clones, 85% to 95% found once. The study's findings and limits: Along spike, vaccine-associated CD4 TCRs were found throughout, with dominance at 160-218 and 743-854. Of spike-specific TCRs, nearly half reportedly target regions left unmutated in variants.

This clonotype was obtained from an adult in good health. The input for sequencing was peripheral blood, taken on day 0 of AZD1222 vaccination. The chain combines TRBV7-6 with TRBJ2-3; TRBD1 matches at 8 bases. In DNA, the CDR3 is TGTGCCAGCAGCTTAGAACAGGGGGGTAAGGATACGCAGTATTTT. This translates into CASSLEQGGKDTQYF.